The 5 T cell receptor beta chains reported below all come from one sample, sequenced in a study of cytomegalovirus exposure and HLA in healthy donors. PCR employed 60 Vbeta and 13 Jbeta primers. Profiling relied on immunoSEQ multiplex PCR, and the TCRdb table lists in-frame clones only, not all of them. The sample has some 150,000 clones, 65% to 75% seen once; the top ten hold about 2.5%. Material: PBMCs. The source is a human donor in good health.

This sequence joins TRBV12-5 and TRBJ2-7, with D uncertain. Trimming pared 2 bases from V and 1 base from J, leaving 3 bases between. Germline V lookup: CDR1 LGHNT, CDR2 FRNRAP. The length of the CDR3 is 12 residues. CDR3 loop: CASGLLSYEQYF. The CDR3 bases are TGTGCTAGTGGTTTGTTATCCTACGAGCAGTACTTC.

The rearrangement links TRBV27 to TRBJ2-7; possible D gene TRBD1, 5 bases. The CDR3 sequence is 12 residues long. V lost 4 bases, J lost 4 bases, and 8 bases lay in between. Germline V CDR1 and CDR2: MNHEY, SMNVEV (reference sequence). CDR3 DNA sequence: TGTGCCAGCAGTTCGACAGCATACGAGCAGTACTTC. Its protein is CASSSTAYEQYF.

This clone was seen a single time. The CDR3 sequence: CASSQPLRGDNQPQHF. The CDR3 DNA is TGTGCCAGCAGCCAACCCCTCCGGGGGGACAATCAGCCCCAGCATTTT. The genes are TRBV4-2 and TRBJ1-5, with D tentatively TRBD1 (5 bases). Germline V CDR1 and CDR2: LGHNA, YNFKEQ. The V end lost 2 bases, the J end lost 3 bases, and 14 bases lay between the germline ends. The CDR3 spans 16 residues.

This clone appeared a few times. The chain carries TRBV7-6 and TRBJ1-3; TRBD1 agrees at 9 bases. J lost 1 base, V lost 1 base, and 8 bases had no gene match. There are 18 residues in the CDR3. CDR1 SGHVS and CDR2 FNYEAQ come from the germline V gene. The CDR3 loop is CASSLVATGGASGNTIYF. The CDR3 DNA reads as TGTGCCAGCAGCTTAGTGGCGACAGGGGGGGCTTCTGGAAACACCATATATTTT.

The chain uses TRBV19 and TRBJ2-1; possibly TRBD2 for D (6 bases). The CDR3 has 17 residues. V gave up 6 bases and J gave up 2 bases, with 20 bases separating them. In germline, CDR1 is LNHDA, CDR2 SQIVND (reference sequence). CDR3 sequence reads: CASSPLSGTATYNEQFF. CDR3 coding DNA: TGTGCCAGTAGCCCCCTGTCCGGGACTGCAACCTACAATGAGCAGTTCTTC.